This TCR beta chain came from a study of blood T cells in healthy people across ages. Findings and caveats of the study: Roughly linear declines in TCR beta diversity per million T cells occurred with age.

This clonotype was picked up a small number of times. What it binds is unknown. Losses at the gene ends were 1 base for V and 5 bases for J; bases not matched to a gene: 9. The CDR3 is made up of 17 amino acids. CDR1 and CDR2 (germline): LGHDT, YNNKEL (reference sequence). Through a sample-barcoded 5' primer and a J-beta primer mix, a second PCR was run for about 6 to 11 cycles. MiXCR, applied by TCRdb to the 5' RACE reads, yields one record per CDR3 protein. The sample yields 550,000 to 600,000 distinct CDR3 sequences, roughly a quarter seen once. The chain links TRBV3-1 to TRBJ2-2; the match to TRBD2 covers 8 bases. This TCR was sampled from a woman in her 70s in good health. The sequencing input was blood. The CDR3 sequence: CASSQGFGGAGTGELFF. The CDR3 DNA is TGTGCCAGCAGCCAAGGATTCGGGGGGGCCGGTACCGGGGAGCTGTTTTTT.